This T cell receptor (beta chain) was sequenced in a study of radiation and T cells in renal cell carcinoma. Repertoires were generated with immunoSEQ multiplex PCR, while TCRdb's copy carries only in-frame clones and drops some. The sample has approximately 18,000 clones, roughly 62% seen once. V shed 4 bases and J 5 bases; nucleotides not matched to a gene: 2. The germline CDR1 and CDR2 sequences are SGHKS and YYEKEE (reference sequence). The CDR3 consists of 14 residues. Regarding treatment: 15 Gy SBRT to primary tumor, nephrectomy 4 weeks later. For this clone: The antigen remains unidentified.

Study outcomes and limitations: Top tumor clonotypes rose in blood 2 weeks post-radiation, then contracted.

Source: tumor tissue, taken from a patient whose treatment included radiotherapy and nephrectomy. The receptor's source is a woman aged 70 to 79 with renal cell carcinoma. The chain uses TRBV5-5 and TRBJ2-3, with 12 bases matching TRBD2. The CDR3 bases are TGTGCCAGCAGCCTAGCGGGGGGGTTAGATACGCAGTATTTT. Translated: CASSLAGGLDTQYF.